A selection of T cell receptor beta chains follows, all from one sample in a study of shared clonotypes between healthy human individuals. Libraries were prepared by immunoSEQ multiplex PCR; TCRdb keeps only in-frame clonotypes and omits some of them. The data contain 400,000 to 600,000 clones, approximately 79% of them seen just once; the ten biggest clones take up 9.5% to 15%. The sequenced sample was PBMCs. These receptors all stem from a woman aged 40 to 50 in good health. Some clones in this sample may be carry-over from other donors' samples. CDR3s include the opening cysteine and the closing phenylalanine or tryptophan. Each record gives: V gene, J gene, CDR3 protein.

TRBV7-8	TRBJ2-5	CASSFRGGQTQYF
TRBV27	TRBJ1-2	CASSLSGQGYGYTF
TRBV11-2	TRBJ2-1	CASRPAGVYNEQFF
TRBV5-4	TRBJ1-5	CASSMAGHSNQPQHF
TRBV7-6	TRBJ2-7	CASSLGVAGDEQYF
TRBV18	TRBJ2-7	CASSPGTDYEQYF
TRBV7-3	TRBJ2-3	CASSSGPPDTQYF
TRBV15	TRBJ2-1	CATSRDYEDEQFF
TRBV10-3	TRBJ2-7	CAISPAPGSYEQYF
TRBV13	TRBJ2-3	CASSPQTGRVSTDTQYF
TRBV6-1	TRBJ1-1	CASSEFMNTEAFF
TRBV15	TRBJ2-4	CATSRGVVELAKNIQYF
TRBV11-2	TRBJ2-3	CASSPPGEAGLDTQYF
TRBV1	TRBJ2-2	CTSSQVGLAKNTGELFF
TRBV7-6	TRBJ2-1	CASSRQGARDEQFF
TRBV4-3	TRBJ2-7	CASSQGPRQGNGQYF
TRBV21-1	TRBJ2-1	CASSRRASASSYNEQFF
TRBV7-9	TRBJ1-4	CASSLGPQEKLFF
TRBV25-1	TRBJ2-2	CASSEFVQNTGELFF
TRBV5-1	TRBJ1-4	CASREPDSAEEKLFF
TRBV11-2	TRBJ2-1	CASSLGGGNEQFF
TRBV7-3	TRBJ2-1	CASSLKRTSGFFSYNEQFF
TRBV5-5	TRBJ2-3	CASSLAGTSGLYF
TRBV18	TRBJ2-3	CASSPYSGQAYTSTDTQYF
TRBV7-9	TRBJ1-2	CASSLGAGTRGDYGYTF
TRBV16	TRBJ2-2	CASSQLDNTGELFF
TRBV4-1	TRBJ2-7	CASSQDPGDEQYF
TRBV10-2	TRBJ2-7	CASRRELGEYEQYF
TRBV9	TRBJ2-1	CASSVAGGEGIHEQFF